The sample holds a few counts of the clone carrying this T cell receptor (beta chain). This sample was included in a study of T-cell reconstitution after alpha-beta-depleted transplantation in children. Preparation of the TCRbeta library used unique molecular identifiers. TCRdb independently ran MiXCR on the PCR reads; one entry per CDR3 protein. This sample has about 500,000 distinct CDR3 sequences; less than 35% occur once, and the top ten carry 2% to 3%. The CDR3 is 14 amino acids. CDR1 MNHNS and CDR2 SASEGT come from the germline V gene. V trimming: 7 bases; J trimming: 1 base; junction bases outside the gene matches: 3.

This chain uses TRBV6-1 with TRBJ2-3, with 9 nucleotides matching TRBD1. The sequence came from a human donor who donated a stem cell graft to a child with aplastic anemia. The specimen was PBMCs from the stem cell graft donor, collected from the stem cell graft. The chain's CDR3 is CASMGQGGTDTQYF. The DNA for the CDR3 is TGTGCCAGCATGGGACAGGGTGGCACAGATACGCAGTATTTT.